This TCR beta chain was profiled in a study of blood T cell repertoires in COVID-19. Across the study: T cells, B-cell-depleted T cells, or PBMCs supplied cDNA or gDNA.

V was clipped by 3 bases and J by 7 bases; unmatched bases: 4. Germline V gene data show CDR1 as LNHDA and CDR2 as SQIVND (reference sequence). CDR3 length equals 13 residues. In the study's own analysis: Reference gene primer amplification yielded estimated nucleated cell counts. The protocol was immunoSEQ multiplex PCR, while the TCRdb copy is restricted to in-frame clones and leaves out a portion. That table furnishes V, J and clone size, whereas the DNA furnished D and trimming. The sample carries tens of thousands of clones, roughly 87% recorded once. V usage is TRBV19 and J usage is TRBJ1-2, with 8 bases matching TRBD1. The receptor was derived from a human donor in a cohort sampled during active COVID-19. The donor label of this sample is uncertain. Material: peripheral blood. The CDR3 reads CASSMDRVGGYTF. DNA for the CDR3: TGTGCCAGTAGTATGGACAGGGTAGGTGGCTACACCTTC.